This is a list of T cell receptor beta chains from one sample in a study of T cell responses to AZD1222 COVID-19 vaccine. The method was immunoSEQ multiplex PCR; TCRdb's version includes in-frame clones alone and lacks a portion of them. This table holds 95,000 or so clones, approximately 90% found once. Sequencing used peripheral blood, obtained 28 days after the second AZD1222 dose. These TCRs come from an adult who received the AZD1222 COVID-19 vaccine. The CDR3 runs from the conserved cysteine through the conserved F or W. The order of the fields is V gene, J gene, D gene, clone size, CDR3 protein, CDR3 DNA. The D gene is left open where the match is weak. For some rows the clone size is stated as once, few or many, or as a class when expanded; others skip it.

TRBV5-4	TRBJ2-2	NA	NA	CASSLYEQTGELFF	TGTGCCAGCAGCTTGTATGAGCAGACCGGGGAGCTGTTTTTT
TRBV3-1/TRBV3-2	TRBJ2-3	TRBD2	NA	CASSQVAGGTQYF	TGTGCCAGCAGCCAAGTAGCGGGAGGGACGCAGTATTTT
TRBV29-1	TRBJ1-1	NA	NA	CSVNRANTEAFF	TGCAGCGTAAACAGGGCGAACACTGAAGCTTTCTTT
TRBV3-1/TRBV3-2	TRBJ2-7	TRBD1	NA	CASSSAGGNEQYF	TGTGCCAGCAGCTCGGCAGGGGGCAACGAGCAGTACTTC
TRBV20-1	TRBJ2-2	TRBD2	NA	CSASITSGRVIGTGELFF	TGCAGTGCTAGTATCACTAGCGGGAGAGTAATTGGGACCGGGGAGCTGTTTTTT
TRBV24-1	TRBJ2-3	TRBD2	NA	CATSDFGATSGFTDTQYF	TGTGCCACCAGTGATTTCGGCGCGACTAGCGGGTTCACAGATACGCAGTATTTT
TRBV2	TRBJ2-1	NA	few	CASITRGSEQFF	TGTGCCAGCATCACGAGAGGGAGTGAGCAGTTCTTC
TRBV10-3	TRBJ2-2	TRBD2	NA	CATKTSGGTGELFF	TGTGCCACCAAGACTAGCGGGGGGACCGGGGAGCTGTTTTTT
TRBV28	TRBJ1-2	NA	NA	CASSLLGGYGYTF	TGTGCCAGCAGTTTATTGGGGGGCTATGGCTACACCTTC
TRBV6-2/TRBV6-3	TRBJ2-1	TRBD2	once	CASSYSGTKSYNEQFF	TGTGCCAGCAGTTACTCCGGGACTAAATCCTACAATGAGCAGTTCTTC
TRBV18	TRBJ2-1	TRBD2	NA	CASSPGKRGSSYNEQFF	TGTGCCAGCTCACCAGGGAAGCGGGGGAGCTCCTACAATGAGCAGTTCTTC
TRBV19	TRBJ1-6	TRBD1	once	CASSQDRGYSPLHF	TGTGCCAGTAGCCAGGACAGGGGGTATTCACCCCTCCACTTT
TRBV29-1	TRBJ1-1	TRBD1	NA	CSVSPDDRAGTEAFF	TGCAGCGTTTCACCGGACGACAGGGCTGGCACTGAAGCTTTCTTT
TRBV19	TRBJ1-1	NA	NA	CASTAGGGTEAFF	TGTGCCAGTACCGCGGGGGGGGGCACTGAAGCTTTCTTT
TRBV30	TRBJ1-1	TRBD1	NA	CAWSPRHRGRFTEAFF	TGTGCCTGGAGTCCCCGACACAGGGGGCGGTTTACTGAAGCTTTCTTT
TRBV18	TRBJ2-5	NA	NA	CASSLTGIRETQYF	TGTGCCAGCTCACTTACAGGGATACGGGAGACCCAGTACTTC
TRBV5-1	TRBJ2-7	TRBD1	NA	CASSLEGTGGTYEQYF	TGCGCCAGCAGCTTGGAGGGGACAGGGGGGACCTACGAGCAGTACTTC
TRBV27	TRBJ2-1	NA	NA	CASGRPGLAAEQFF	TGTGCCAGCGGACGGCCAGGGCTAGCAGCCGAGCAGTTCTTC
TRBV9	TRBJ1-1	NA	NA	CASSVASQTTEAFF	TGTGCCAGCAGCGTAGCTAGTCAGACCACTGAAGCTTTCTTT
TRBV28	TRBJ1-5	NA	NA	CASSMINQPQHF	TGTGCCAGCAGTATGATAAATCAGCCCCAGCATTTT
TRBV3-1/TRBV3-2	TRBJ1-2	TRBD1	NA	CASSQDRDRGRDYGYTF	TGTGCCAGCAGCCAAGATCGGGACAGGGGGCGCGACTATGGCTACACCTTC
TRBV2	TRBJ2-1	TRBD2	NA	CASSAAGVSFF	TGTGCCAGCAGTGCCGCGGGAGTTTCCTTCTTC
TRBV2	TRBJ2-7	NA	NA	CASIRGSYEQYF	TGTGCCAGCATAAGGGGATCCTACGAGCAGTACTTC
TRBV10-2	TRBJ1-1	TRBD1	NA	CAGSGQGGTEAFF	TGCGCCGGCAGCGGACAGGGGGGCACTGAAGCTTTCTTT
TRBV6-5	TRBJ2-7	NA	NA	CASSTLRAGAYEQYF	TGTGCCAGCAGTACTCTTCGGGCAGGGGCCTACGAGCAGTACTTC
TRBV6-2/TRBV6-3	TRBJ2-3	NA	NA	CASIPYGSASTDTQYF	TGTGCCAGCATCCCCTATGGTTCCGCTAGCACAGATACGCAGTATTTT
TRBV28	TRBJ1-4	NA	NA	CASSGGRTNEKLFF	TGTGCCAGCAGTGGGGGGAGAACTAATGAAAAACTGTTTTTT
TRBV18	TRBJ2-2	NA	NA	CASSPRTTLNTGELFF	TGTGCCAGCTCACCACGGACCACTCTTAACACCGGGGAGCTGTTTTTT
TRBV7-6	TRBJ2-3	NA	NA	CASSFGPFSTDTQYF	TGTGCCAGCAGCTTCGGACCGTTTAGCACAGATACGCAGTATTTT
TRBV19	TRBJ1-2	NA	NA	CASRPGSVANYGYTF	TGTGCCAGCCGTCCAGGGAGTGTGGCTAACTATGGCTACACCTTC
TRBV7-8	TRBJ2-5	TRBD2	NA	CASSTPSGSQETQYF	TGTGCCAGCAGCACGCCTAGCGGCTCACAAGAGACCCAGTACTTC
TRBV28	TRBJ2-1	NA	NA	CASVGGSRYNEQFF	TGTGCCAGCGTAGGGGGGAGCCGCTACAATGAGCAGTTCTTC
TRBV9	TRBJ1-2	TRBD1	NA	CASSGSRAQGAPYYGYTF	TGTGCCAGCAGCGGGAGTAGAGCACAGGGGGCTCCTTACTATGGCTACACCTTC
TRBV6-1	TRBJ2-7	NA	few	CASSDRGPSEQYF	TGTGCCAGCAGTGACAGGGGCCCGAGCGAGCAGTACTTC
TRBV7-2	TRBJ1-1	NA	NA	CASSLAAGLKTEAFF	TGTGCCAGCAGCCTAGCGGCAGGACTGAAGACTGAAGCTTTCTTT